A selection of T cell receptor beta chains follows, all from one sample in a study of cytomegalovirus exposure and HLA in healthy donors. TCRdb's table, derived via immunoSEQ multiplex PCR, lists solely in-frame clones and lacks some. The sample has 110,000 to 150,000 clones; around 72% are singletons. Material for sequencing was PBMCs. The receptors were gathered from a human donor in good health. The CDR3 runs from the conserved cysteine through the conserved F or W. Fields, in order: D gene, clone size, J gene, V gene, CDR3 DNA, CDR3 protein. A D gene is named only where the DNA matches it firmly. Clone size is stated in some rows and not others, as once, few, many or a class when expanded.

TRBD2	.	TRBJ2-5	TRBV28	TGTGCCAGCAGTTTCATCCTAGCGGGGGGTTCAGGGGAAGAGACCCAGTACTTC	CASSFILAGGSGEETQYF
TRBD1	.	TRBJ1-5	TRBV27	TGTGCCAGCAGTCCAAACAGGGGCCAGCCCCAGCATTTT	CASSPNRGQPQHF
.	.	TRBJ1-2	TRBV7-2	TGTGCCAGCAGCTTAGGGCCGAACTATGGCTACACCTTC	CASSLGPNYGYTF
.	.	TRBJ1-1	TRBV7-9	TGTGCCAGCAGCTTAGCTCAGGGCATGAACACTGAAGCTTTCTTT	CASSLAQGMNTEAFF
.	once	TRBJ2-2	TRBV6-4	TGTGCCAGCAGTGTCGGCAGGGTGAACACCGGGGAGCTGTTTTTT	CASSVGRVNTGELFF
.	once	TRBJ1-2	TRBV13	TGTGCCAGCAGATACCAACGGGAGCCCTTTGATGGCTACACCTTC	CASRYQREPFDGYTF
.	.	TRBJ2-7	TRBV4-1	TGCGCCAGCAGCCCAGGGGTTGGCAGGGCCACCTACGAGCAGTACTTC	CASSPGVGRATYEQYF
TRBD2	.	TRBJ2-1	TRBV27	TGTGCCAGCAGTTTATACCTAGCGGGAGGGCCCTACAATGAGCAGTTCTTC	CASSLYLAGGPYNEQFF
.	.	TRBJ1-1	TRBV29-1	TGCAGCGTTCAACAGGGAGGGAGCACTGAAGCTTTCTTT	CSVQQGGSTEAFF
.	once	TRBJ1-2	TRBV30	TGTGCCTGGAGTGTACTTCTTGGGACATCTGGCTACACCTTC	CAWSVLLGTSGYTF
.	.	TRBJ2-7	TRBV7-8	TGTGCCAGCAGCTTGAGGGCTACCACCTACGAGCAGTACTTC	CASSLRATTYEQYF
.	.	TRBJ2-5	TRBV7-9	TGTGCCAGCAGCTCCCGGGACACTAACCAAGAGACCCAGTACTTC	CASSSRDTNQETQYF
.	few	TRBJ1-2	TRBV2	TGTGCCAGCAAATGGAGGTATAGTGACTATGGCTACACCTTC	CASKWRYSDYGYTF
.	.	TRBJ1-5	TRBV6-6	TGTGCCAGTACTCTGAGCGATCAGCCCCAGCATTTT	CASTLSDQPQHF
.	few	TRBJ1-4	TRBV6-1	TGTGCCAGCACCCAGGGGCGGACTAATGAAAAACTGTTTTTT	CASTQGRTNEKLFF
TRBD2	.	TRBJ2-7	TRBV29-1	TGCAGCGTTGAAAAACTAGCGGCTACCTACGAGCAGTACTTC	CSVEKLAATYEQYF